This T cell receptor (beta chain) was captured by sequencing in a study of OX40 agonist ivuxolimab in advanced cancers. V dropped 0 bases and J dropped 9; count of bases not matched to a gene: 11. Germline-derived CDR1 and CDR2 are LNHNV and YYDKDF (reference sequence). The CDR3 runs to 16 residues. This clone was seen more than once but under ten times. Profiled with immunoSEQ multiplex PCR; TCRdb holds only in-frame clones, not every one. The table includes approximately 19,000 clones, approximately 76% detected once. Source: CD4+ or CD8+ T cells sorted from blood, taken in a trial of the OX40 agonist ivuxolimab. V gene TRBV15 combines with J gene TRBJ2-7; 10 bases match TRBD1. This TCR came from an adult with an advanced solid tumor such as melanoma, head and neck, liver or kidney cancer. CDR3 sequence (DNA): TGTGCCACCAGCAGAGATCCGGACAGGGGGGAGCGACGGCAGTACTTC. It is translated as CATSRDPDRGERRQYF.